These T cell receptor beta chains were read from a single sample in a study of T cell responses to AZD1222 COVID-19 vaccine. Profiled with immunoSEQ multiplex PCR; TCRdb holds only in-frame clones, not every one. This sample yields 75,000 to 100,000 clones, of which approximately 88% are seen a single time; around 3% belongs to the top ten. The sequencing used peripheral blood, collected on day 0 of AZD1222 vaccination. The receptor source for this set is an adult in good health. The CDR3 runs from the conserved cysteine through the conserved F or W. D genes are given only for firm matches. A row's size may be missing; if present it is once, few, many or a size class.

abundance	d_gene	j_gene	v_gene	CDR3nt	CDR3aa
NA	NA	TRBJ2-3	TRBV5-1	TGCGCCAGCAGCTTCGCGGGGGCGGTTTCGGATACGCAGTATTTT	CASSFAGAVSDTQYF
NA	NA	TRBJ2-2	TRBV3-1/TRBV3-2	TGTGCCAGCAGCTCAGGTATCAGCCTGAGGTCCATCACAAACACCGGGGAGCTGTTTTTT	CASSSGISLRSITNTGELFF
NA	TRBD1	TRBJ1-1	TRBV5-4	TGTGCCAGCAGCTTGGTAGGACAGGGGGACACTGAAGCTTTCTTT	CASSLVGQGDTEAFF
NA	TRBD1	TRBJ1-5	TRBV6-2/TRBV6-3	TGTGCCAGCAGTGGAACAGGGGATAGTAGCAATCAGCCCCAGCATTTT	CASSGTGDSSNQPQHF
NA	TRBD1	TRBJ1-2	TRBV6-5	TGTGCCAGCAGTTTGACAGGGGGCTCTAACTATGGCTACACCTTC	CASSLTGGSNYGYTF
NA	NA	TRBJ1-3	TRBV5-5	TGTGCCAGCAGCTCTCTACAGTGGAATCCTGGAAACACCATATATTTT	CASSSLQWNPGNTIYF
NA	NA	TRBJ1-6	TRBV19	TGTGCCAGTAGTATTACGTCGGGGGATTCACCCCTCCACTTT	CASSITSGDSPLHF
NA	TRBD1	TRBJ2-3	TRBV10-3	TGTGCCATCAGTGAAAGGGACAGCAGCACAGATACGCAGTATTTT	CAISERDSSTDTQYF
NA	TRBD1	TRBJ1-5	TRBV19	TGTGCCAGTAGAATCGGGGGACAGATCCCAAATCAGCCCCAGCATTTT	CASRIGGQIPNQPQHF
NA	TRBD1	TRBJ1-1	TRBV7-2	TGTGCCAGCAAGATTCAGACAGGGATGAACACTGAAGCTTTCTTT	CASKIQTGMNTEAFF
NA	NA	TRBJ2-5	TRBV27	TGTGCCAGCAGTTTAGTTCAGGAGACCCAGTACTTC	CASSLVQETQYF
NA	NA	TRBJ1-1	TRBV6-5	TGTGCCAGCAGTACGCAGGTGAACACTGAAGCTTTCTTT	CASSTQVNTEAFF
few	TRBD2	TRBJ2-3	TRBV29-1	TGCAGCTCGGTAGCGGGAGGCTTCACAGATACGCAGTATTTT	CSSVAGGFTDTQYF
NA	NA	TRBJ1-1	TRBV2	TGTGCCAGCTTGCAGACGCGTGAAGCTTTCTTT	CASLQTREAFF
NA	NA	TRBJ2-3	TRBV2	TGTGCCAGCAGCACTGCCAATAACCCCTCGCTGGGGGAGTATTTGGATACGCAGTATTTT	CASSTANNPSLGEYLDTQYF
NA	NA	TRBJ2-2	TRBV21-1	TGTGCGACAGCACTTTGCGGGAGGGCCCTCATCGGGGAGCTGTTTTTT	CATALCGRALIGELFF
NA	NA	TRBJ2-6	TRBV30	TGTGCCTGGAACGGCCCGAACTCTGGGGCCAACGTCCTGACTTTC	CAWNGPNSGANVLTF
NA	TRBD1	TRBJ1-2	TRBV15	TGTGCCACCAGCAGAGGGAACAGGGGGACCTATGGCTACACCTTC	CATSRGNRGTYGYTF
NA	NA	TRBJ2-7	TRBV5-1	TGCGCCAGCAGCTTGGGTCTAGCTGATCCCTACGAGCAGTACTTC	CASSLGLADPYEQYF
NA	NA	TRBJ1-1	TRBV28	TGTGCCAGCTTACAGGTTTTGAACACTGAAGCTTTCTTT	CASLQVLNTEAFF
NA	NA	TRBJ1-5	TRBV7-9	TGTGCCAGCAGCCGAGCGGGCAGGGCCAGCAATCAGCCCCAGCATTTT	CASSRAGRASNQPQHF
NA	TRBD1	TRBJ2-5	TRBV6-1	TGTGCCAGCAGTGAATCCCTGGCAGGGGGAAGTGTAGAGACCCAGTACTTC	CASSESLAGGSVETQYF
NA	TRBD2	TRBJ2-1	TRBV12-3/TRBV12-4	TGTGCCAGCACCAAACTAGCGGTTAATGAGCAGTTCTTC	CASTKLAVNEQFF
NA	NA	TRBJ2-7	TRBV19	TGTGCCAGTAGTAAAGGCCGGACAGAAACCTACGAGCAGTACTTC	CASSKGRTETYEQYF
NA	NA	TRBJ2-5	TRBV5-4	TGTGCCAGCAGCCCGATCTTCGCTATAGGGGGGCAAGAGACCCAGTACTTC	CASSPIFAIGGQETQYF
NA	TRBD2	TRBJ2-1	TRBV5-1	TGCGCCAGCAGCTTCCTGGCTAGCGGGAGGGCCTCGAACAATGAGCAGTTCTTC	CASSFLASGRASNNEQFF
NA	NA	TRBJ2-2	TRBV14	TGTGCCAGCAGCCAAGCAACGGGATACACCGGGGAGCTGTTTTTT	CASSQATGYTGELFF
NA	NA	TRBJ1-2	TRBV7-9	TGTGCCAGCAGCTTGGGGCGGACGAACTATGGCTACACCTTC	CASSLGRTNYGYTF
NA	NA	TRBJ1-3	TRBV6-6	TGTGCCTCTCAGCAGGGGTTCCGTGGAAACACCATATATTTT	CASQQGFRGNTIYF
few	NA	TRBJ1-1	TRBV29-1	TGCAGCGTTGCGCAGGGTACTGAAGCTTTCTTT	CSVAQGTEAFF
NA	TRBD1	TRBJ1-3	TRBV12-3/TRBV12-4	TGTGCCAGCAGCCCGGGACAGCGAAACACCATATATTTT	CASSPGQRNTIYF
NA	NA	TRBJ1-1	TRBV5-1	TGCGCCAGCAGCTTGGTAGGGGAACGCACTGAAGCTTTCTTT	CASSLVGERTEAFF
NA	NA	TRBJ2-7	TRBV4-2	TGTGCCAGCAGCCAAGATTTGGCAGGGAGTGCCGAGCAGTACTTC	CASSQDLAGSAEQYF
NA	NA	TRBJ2-7	TRBV9	TGTGCCAGCAGCCCCAAGGGGCTTAACTACGAGCAGTACTTC	CASSPKGLNYEQYF
NA	TRBD2	TRBJ2-7	TRBV6-1	TGTGCCAGCAGTGATCCGGGACTAGCGTCGGCCTACGAGCAGTACTTC	CASSDPGLASAYEQYF
few	NA	TRBJ1-5	TRBV5-1	TGCGCCAGCAGCTTGAAGACGGGAAGCAATCAGCCCCAGCATTTT	CASSLKTGSNQPQHF
NA	TRBD1	TRBJ2-2	TRBV28	TGTGCCAGCAGCTTTTGGGACAGGGAGAACACCGGGGAGCTGTTTTTT	CASSFWDRENTGELFF